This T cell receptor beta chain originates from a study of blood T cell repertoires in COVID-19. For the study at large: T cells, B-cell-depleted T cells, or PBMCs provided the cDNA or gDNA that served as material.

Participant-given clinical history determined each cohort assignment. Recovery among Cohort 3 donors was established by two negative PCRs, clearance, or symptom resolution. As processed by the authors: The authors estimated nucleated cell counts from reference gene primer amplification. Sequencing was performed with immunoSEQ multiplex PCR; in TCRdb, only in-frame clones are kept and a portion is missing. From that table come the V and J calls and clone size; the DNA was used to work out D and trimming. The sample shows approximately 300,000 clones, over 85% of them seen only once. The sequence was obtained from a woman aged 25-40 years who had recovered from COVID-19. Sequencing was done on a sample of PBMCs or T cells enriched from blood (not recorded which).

The CDR3: CASSLDSLQPQHF. CDR3 nucleotides: TGTGCCAGCAGCTTAGATAGCCTGCAGCCCCAGCATTTT. The chain combines TRBV11-2 with TRBJ1-5; the D is unclear. The CDR3 covers 13 residues. Germline CDR1 and CDR2: SGHAT and FQNNGV. V lost 0 bases, J lost 7 bases, and 7 bases lay in between. Full variable domain (remainder filled in from reference TRBV11-2 and TRBJ1-5): EAGVAQSPRYKIIEKRQSVAFWCNPISGHATLYWYQQILGQGPKLLIQFQNNGVVDDSQLPKDRFSAERLKGVDSTLKIQPAKLEDSAVYLCASSLDSLQPQHFGDGTRLSIL.